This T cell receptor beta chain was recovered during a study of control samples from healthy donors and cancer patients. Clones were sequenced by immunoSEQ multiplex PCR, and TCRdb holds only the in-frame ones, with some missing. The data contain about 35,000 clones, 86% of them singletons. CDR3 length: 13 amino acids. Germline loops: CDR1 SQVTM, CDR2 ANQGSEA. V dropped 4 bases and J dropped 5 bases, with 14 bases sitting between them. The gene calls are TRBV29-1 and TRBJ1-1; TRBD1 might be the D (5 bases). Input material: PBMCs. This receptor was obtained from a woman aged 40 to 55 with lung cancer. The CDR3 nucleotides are TGCAGCGTTGGCACGGGTGGGGGAACTGAAGCTTTCTTT. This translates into CSVGTGGGTEAFF.